This entry features one T cell receptor beta chain sequence. Its antigen is not identified. Through a sample-barcoded 5' primer and a J-beta primer mix, a second PCR was run for roughly 7 to 11 cycles. TCRdb re-analysed the 5' RACE reads in MiXCR, keeping a single row per CDR3 protein. The profile shows about 1.4 million distinct CDR3 sequences, around 59% of them singletons. After removal of 6 bases from V and 4 bases from J, the junction contained 6 bases not matched to a gene. This CDR3 comprises 14 residues. Germline-derived CDR1 and CDR2 are MGHRA and YSYEKL. This sample was taken from a study of blood T cells in healthy people across ages. Whole-study findings and limits: Whereas aged donors had fewer naive CD4+ cells, long-lived donors had more of them and higher diversity. Investigators treated diversity estimates from one million T cells as underestimates.

Those donating, healthy Caucasian individuals from Russia, were aged 6 to 90. It was approximately 10 milliliters of peripheral blood that were drawn from each donor. This TCR derives from a man aged 18-30 years in good health. The rearrangement uses TRBV4-1 and TRBJ2-3; 8 bases align to TRBD1. The sample consisted of blood. The CDR3 sequence is CASRWTGTADTQYF. The CDR3 DNA follows: TGCGCCAGCAGATGGACAGGGACGGCAGATACGCAGTATTTT.